This T cell receptor (beta chain) was retrieved from a study of blood T cell repertoires in COVID-19. Looking at the study overall: The United States, Italy and Spain supplied acute and convalescent COVID-19 samples. In each case, the material was cDNA or gDNA derived from T cells, B-cell-depleted T cells, or PBMCs.

Germline loops: CDR1 GTSNPN, CDR2 SVGIG (reference sequence). The CDR3 extends over 14 amino acids. J was trimmed by 4 bases and V by 4 bases; bases with no gene match: 1. Per the study methods: Amplification of reference gene primers provided the estimated nucleated cell counts. Sequenced by immunoSEQ multiplex PCR; TCRdb stores in-frame clones only, minus some. The V and J calls and clone size are taken from that table; D and trimming were inferred from the DNA. The sample shows about 160,000 clones, around 77% of them seen only once. Input material: peripheral blood. This TCR was sampled from a man between 70 and 80 years old with acute or convalescent COVID-19. V usage is TRBV30 and J usage is TRBJ1-6; 10 bases fit TRBD1. CDR3 bases: TGTGCCTGGACGGGACAGGGGTATAATTCACCCCTCCACTTT. Protein product: CAWTGQGYNSPLHF. Full variable domain (remainder filled in from reference TRBV30 and TRBJ1-6): SQTIHQWPATLVQPVGSPLSLECTVEGTSNPNLYWYRQAAGRGLQLLFYSVGIGQISSEVPQNLSASRPQDRQFILSSKKLLLSDSGFYLCAWTGQGYNSPLHFGNGTRLTVT.